This TCR beta chain was identified during a study of blood T cell repertoires in COVID-19. About the research overall: Both acute and convalescent COVID-19 samples were obtained from the United States, Italy and Spain. Sample material is recorded as cDNA or gDNA derived from T cells, B-cell-depleted T cells, or PBMCs.

The CDR3 loop spans 13 amino acids. CDR1 and CDR2 from the germline V gene are MNHEY and SVGEGT. Trimming removed 5 bases from V and 7 bases from J; junction bases left unmatched: 7. Per the authors' pipeline: How many nucleated cells were present was estimated from reference gene primer amplification. Generated by immunoSEQ multiplex PCR, the TCRdb table keeps only in-frame clones and is missing some. V, J and clone size reflect that table, while D and trimming were determined from the DNA. The data hold roughly 250,000 clones, with 75% to 95% observed a single time. It was during active infection that Seattle patients were enrolled and then longitudinally followed.

Sequenced material: peripheral blood. V and J are TRBV6-2 or TRBV6-3 and TRBJ1-2; 7 nucleotides match TRBD1. The sequence was obtained from a person aged 18 to 35 with COVID-19, enrolled during active disease. CDR3 amino acids: CASSRRQGSGYTF. The DNA of the CDR3 is TGTGCCAGCAGTCGACGACAGGGAAGTGGCTACACCTTC.